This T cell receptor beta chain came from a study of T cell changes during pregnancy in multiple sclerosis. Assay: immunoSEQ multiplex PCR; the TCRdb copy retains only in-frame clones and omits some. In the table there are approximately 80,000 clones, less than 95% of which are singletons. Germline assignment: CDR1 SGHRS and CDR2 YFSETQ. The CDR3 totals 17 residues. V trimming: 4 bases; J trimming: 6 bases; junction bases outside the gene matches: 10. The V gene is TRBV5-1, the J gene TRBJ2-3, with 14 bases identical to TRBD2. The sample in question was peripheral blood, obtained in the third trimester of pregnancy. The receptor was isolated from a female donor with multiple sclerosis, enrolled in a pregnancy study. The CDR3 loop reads CASSPQTSGGAGDTQYF. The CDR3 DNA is TGCGCCAGCAGCCCCCAGACTAGCGGGGGGGCGGGGGATACGCAGTATTTT.